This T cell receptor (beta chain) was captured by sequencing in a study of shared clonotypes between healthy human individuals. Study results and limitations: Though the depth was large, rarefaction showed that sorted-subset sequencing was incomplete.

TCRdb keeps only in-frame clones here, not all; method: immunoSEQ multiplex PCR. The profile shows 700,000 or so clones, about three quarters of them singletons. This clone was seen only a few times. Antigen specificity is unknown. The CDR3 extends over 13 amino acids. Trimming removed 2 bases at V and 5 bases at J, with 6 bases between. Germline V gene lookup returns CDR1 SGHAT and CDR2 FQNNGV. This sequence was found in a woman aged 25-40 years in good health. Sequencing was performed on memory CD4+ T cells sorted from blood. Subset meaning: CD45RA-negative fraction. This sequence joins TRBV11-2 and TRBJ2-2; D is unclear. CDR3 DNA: TGTGCCAGCAGCTTATACGTAACCGGGGAGCTGTTTTTT. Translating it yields CASSLYVTGELFF. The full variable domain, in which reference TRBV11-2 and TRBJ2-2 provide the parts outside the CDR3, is EAGVAQSPRYKIIEKRQSVAFWCNPISGHATLYWYQQILGQGPKLLIQFQNNGVVDDSQLPKDRFSAERLKGVDSTLKIQPAKLEDSAVYLCASSLYVTGELFFGEGSRLTVL.